The present entry profiles one TCR beta chain with its context. The data belong to a study of T cell responses to AZD1222 COVID-19 vaccine. Some clones are missing from TCRdb's copy, which holds only in-frame ones; the method was immunoSEQ multiplex PCR. The sample has about 110,000 clones, around 90% seen once. The germline CDR1 and CDR2 sequences are KGHSH and LQKENI. The CDR3 totals 16 residues. V lost 2 bases to trimming and J lost 3 bases; unmatched junction nucleotides: 6. The specimen comprised peripheral blood, sampled on day 0 of AZD1222 vaccination. The receptor comes from an adult in good health. The chain has TRBV18 and TRBJ2-3; 9 bases align to TRBD1. CDR3 in amino acids: CASSPLQGAGTDTQYF. In DNA form, the CDR3 reads TGTGCCAGCTCACCATTACAGGGGGCCGGAACAGATACGCAGTATTTT.